The 27 T cell receptor beta chains below all came from one sample that was sequenced in a study of cytotoxic CD8 clonotypes in ibrutinib-treated CLL. Using immunoSEQ multiplex PCR, the repertoire was profiled, and TCRdb retains in-frame clones only, with some absent. The data show around 40,000 clones, roughly three quarters seen once. Source: PBMCs, taken at disease progression, from a patient treated with ibrutinib. These receptor sequences come from a human donor with chronic lymphocytic leukemia.

The chain has TRBV4-1 and TRBJ1-3; the D is unclear. The germline gives CDR1 MGHRA, CDR2 YSYEKL. This CDR3 region has 16 residues. With 1 base removed from V and 2 bases from J, the gap between germline ends came to 12 bases. The CDR3 loop is CASSQVPRGTGNTIYF. The CDR3 DNA follows: TGCGCCAGCAGCCAAGTTCCTAGAGGGACTGGAAACACCATATATTTT.

The gene calls are TRBV6-1 and TRBJ1-2; no clear D. This CDR3 has 11 amino acids. Deletions cut 3 bases from V and 8 bases from J, with 7 bases between. Per germline, CDR1 MNHNS and CDR2 SASEGT. CDR3 coding DNA: TGTGCCAGCAGTGATACAGTCGGCTACACCTTC. It translates to CASSDTVGYTF.

In this sample, this clone turned up once. The chain carries TRBV11-2 and TRBJ2-3; the match to TRBD2 covers 10 bases. V gave up 8 bases and J gave up 3 bases; unmatched junction bases: 2. The CDR3 covers 13 residues. Looked up from germline, CDR1 is SGHAT and CDR2 is FQNNGV. CDR3 bases: TGTGCCAGCCTACTAGCGGGGACAGATACGCAGTATTTT. As protein: CASLLAGTDTQYF.

There are a few counts of this clone. The chain carries TRBV6-5 and TRBJ1-6, with no clear D. This CDR3 comprises 13 residues. Germline CDR1 reads MNHEY; CDR2 reads SVGAGI. Trimming shortened V by 0 bases and J by 7 bases, and 4 bases separated the two germline ends. In nucleotides, the CDR3 is TGTGCCAGCAGTTACTCAGAGAATTCACCCCTCCACTTT. This gives the protein CASSYSENSPLHF.

This chain uses TRBV6-1 with TRBJ2-7; a weak D match, TRBD1 (6 bases). This CDR3 spans 13 amino acids. V lost 6 bases and J 3 bases, leaving 12 bases between the germline ends. CDR1 MNHNS and CDR2 SASEGT come from the germline V gene. CDR3 amino acids: CASSQPGHYEQYF. CDR3 nucleotides: TGTGCCAGCAGCCAGCCGGGACACTACGAGCAGTACTTC.

This CDR3 reads CASSSRGGPNTEAFF. CDR3 coding DNA: TGTGCCAGCAGCTCCCGGGGCGGCCCAAACACTGAAGCTTTCTTT. The chain is built from TRBV7-9 and TRBJ1-1; D might be TRBD1 (5 bases). This CDR3 contains 15 residues. The V gene lost 4 bases and the J gene lost 2 bases, with 14 bases spanning the gap. Germline V CDR1 and CDR2: SEHNR, FQNEAQ (reference sequence).

The J gene is TRBJ2-3, the V gene TRBV6-1; 10 bases are a match to TRBD2. V trimming: 1 base; J trimming: 5 bases; junction bases outside the gene matches: 9. CDR1 is MNHNS and CDR2 is SASEGT in the germline V gene. The CDR3 loop spans 17 amino acids. The CDR3 reads CASSEVEAGGGLDTQYF. The CDR3 DNA follows: TGTGCCAGCAGTGAAGTCGAAGCGGGAGGGGGGTTAGATACGCAGTATTTT.

The chain is built from TRBV30 and TRBJ2-5; D perhaps matches TRBD1 (6 bases). The CDR3 has 13 residues. Between the trimmed V and J ends, which lost 0 bases and 5 bases, there was a span of 10 bases. Germline lookup yields CDR1 GTSNPN and CDR2 SVGIG (reference sequence). CDR3 amino acids: CAWSVLGAETQYF. CDR3 DNA sequence: TGTGCCTGGAGTGTACTGGGGGCCGAGACCCAGTACTTC.

This rearrangement joins TRBV6-6 to TRBJ2-1; 10 bases fit TRBD1. V was clipped by 5 bases and J by 5 bases; unmatched bases: 6. The CDR3 length is 15 residues. Germline V lookup: CDR1 MNHNY, CDR2 SVGAGI (reference sequence). The CDR3 sequence: CASSRPGTGDNEQFF. In DNA, the CDR3 is TGTGCCAGCAGTCGCCCGGGGACAGGGGACAATGAGCAGTTCTTC.

The rearrangement joins TRBV21-1 to TRBJ2-3; TRBD2 is the table's D call and was not checked against the DNA. TRBV21-1 is a documented pseudogene. The CDR3 covers 19 residues. CDR3 DNA sequence: TGTGCCAGCAGCAAAGGTAAGGCTGTGCTGGGGGGTCGCACAGATACGCAGTATTTT. This encodes CASSKGKAVLGGRTDTQYF.

This chain connects TRBV7-9 to TRBJ2-4; D uncertain. The CDR3 sequence is 11 residues long. The V gene lost 1 base and the J gene lost 5 bases, with 0 bases spanning the gap. The germline CDR1 and CDR2 sequences are SEHNR and FQNEAQ (reference sequence). The CDR3 DNA reads TGTGCCAGCAGCTTAGAAAACATTCAGTACTTC. It is translated as CASSLENIQYF.

A single count supports this clone. V is TRBV9 and J is TRBJ2-3, with D perhaps TRBD2 (6 bases). Germline assignment: CDR1 SGDLS and CDR2 YYNGEE. Trimming shortened V by 0 bases and J by 4 bases, and 12 bases separated the two germline ends. The CDR3 is 15 residues long. The CDR3 reads CASSVASWDSDTQYF. As DNA, the CDR3 is TGTGCCAGCAGCGTAGCTTCCTGGGACTCAGATACGCAGTATTTT. Variable domain in full (rest from reference TRBV9 and TRBJ2-3): DSGVTQTPKHLITATGQRVTLRCSPRSGDLSVYWYQQSLDQGLQFLIQYYNGEERAKGNILERFSAQQFPDLHSELNLSSLELGDSALYFCASSVASWDSDTQYFGPGTRLTVL.

V usage is TRBV25-1 and J usage is TRBJ2-5; TRBD2 agrees at 7 bases. The V segment lost 4 bases and the J segment 0 bases; nucleotides outside the gene matches: 2. Germline CDR1 MGHDK, CDR2 SYGVNS. This CDR3 region has 14 residues. As DNA, the CDR3 is TGTGCCAGCAGTGCGCGGGGGAACCAAGAGACCCAGTACTTC. This encodes CASSARGNQETQYF.

The chain recombines TRBV19 with TRBJ2-2; D possibly uses TRBD1 or TRBD2 (5 bases each). Trimming cost V 6 bases and J 6 bases, with 14 bases left between them. This CDR3 is built from 14 residues. The V gene's germline CDR1 is LNHDA and CDR2 SQIVND (reference sequence). CDR3 DNA: TGTGCCAGTAGCAAAATGGGGGTCCCCGGGGAGCTGTTTTTT. Amino acid sequence: CASSKMGVPGELFF. The full variable domain, with the rest looked up from reference TRBV19 and TRBJ2-2, is DGGITQSPKYLFRKEGQNVTLSCEQNLNHDAMYWYRQDPGQGLRLIYYSQIVNDFQKGDIAEGYSVSREKKESFPLTVTSAQKNPTAFYLCASSKMGVPGELFFGEGSRLTVL.

This sequence joins TRBV5-3 and TRBJ1-1, with a weak D call TRBD1 (5 bases). TRBV5-3 is an ORF, with its function uncertain. The CDR3 spans 17 residues. The V end lost 3 bases, the J end lost 4 bases, and 22 bases lay between the germline ends. The CDR3 DNA follows: TGTGCCAGAAGCTCCCTCCCTGGACACACTAAGGGCACTGAAGCTTTCTTT. It specifies CARSSLPGHTKGTEAFF.

This clone has more than one count but fewer than ten. The rearrangement links TRBV2 to TRBJ1-1; weak D call: TRBD1 (6 bases). CDR1 is SNHLY, CDR2 FYNNEI, per germline. The V end was cut by 4 bases, the J end by 4 bases, with 16 bases between. The CDR3 length is 15 residues. CDR3 coding DNA: TGTGCCAGCAGTGTGAACAGGGAATTGGGCACTGAAGCTTTCTTT. It yields the protein CASSVNRELGTEAFF.

The chain is built from TRBV19 and TRBJ2-5; TRBD1 agrees at 9 bases. The CDR3 runs to 14 residues. Germline V gene sequence: CDR1 LNHDA, CDR2 SQIVND (reference sequence). The junction had 5 bases not matched to a gene; V was cut back by 4 bases and J by 5 bases. In DNA, the CDR3 is TGTGCCAGTAGTACTTACAGGGGGCAGGAGACCCAGTACTTC. Translating gives CASSTYRGQETQYF.

Of note for this clone: One junction end does not reproduce the germline sequence, and a read error may be involved. This chain uses TRBV7-7 with TRBJ2-5; D uncertain. This CDR3 region has 14 residues. The germline V gene encodes CDR1 SSHAT and CDR2 FNYEAQ (reference sequence). CDR3: CASSSDETRETQYF. The DNA of the CDR3 is TGTGCTAGCAGCTCAGACGAGACCAGAGAGACCCAGTACTTC. Full variable domain (missing parts from reference TRBV7-7 and TRBJ2-5): GAGVSQSPRYKVTKRGQDVTLRCDPISSHATLYWYQQALGQGPEFLTYFNYEAQPDKSGLPSDRFSAERPEGSISTLTIQRTEQRDSAMYRCASSSDETRETQYFGPGTRLLVL.

The chain couples TRBV7-9 to TRBJ2-3; D remains unclear. Germline lookup yields CDR1 SEHNR and CDR2 FQNEAQ (reference sequence). This CDR3 is built from 16 residues. The V gene lost 5 bases and the J gene lost 1 base, with 16 bases spanning the gap. The CDR3 loop reads CASSPPQSWGTDTQYF. The CDR3 nucleotides are TGTGCCAGCAGCCCCCCCCAGAGTTGGGGCACAGATACGCAGTATTTT. The entire variable domain, with the rest obtained from reference TRBV7-9 and TRBJ2-3, is as follows: DTGVSQNPRHKITKRGQNVTFRCDPISEHNRLYWYRQTLGQGPEFLTYFQNEAQLEKSRLLSDRFSAERPKGSFSTLEIQRTEQGDSAMYLCASSPPQSWGTDTQYFGPGTRLTVL.

This chain connects TRBV10-3 to TRBJ2-1; TRBD1 agrees at 10 bases. Germline trimming cut 0 bases from V and 3 bases from J; bases unmatched to any gene: 2. CDR1 and CDR2 (germline): ENHRY, SYGVKD. The CDR3 is 16 residues long. CDR3 in amino acids: CAISESTGGNYNEQFF. The CDR3 region has the DNA TGTGCCATCAGTGAGTCGACAGGGGGCAACTACAATGAGCAGTTCTTC.

This clone is a singleton in its sample. The genes are TRBV19 and TRBJ2-1; no clear D. CDR1 and CDR2 from the germline V gene are LNHDA and SQIVND (reference sequence). V lost 1 base and J lost 2, with 9 bases in between. This CDR3 region has 15 residues. CDR3 protein: CASSIGGFTYNEQFF. In DNA form, the CDR3 reads TGTGCCAGTAGTATAGGGGGATTTACCTACAATGAGCAGTTCTTC.

This clone showed up just a few times. This rearrangement joins TRBV5-8 to TRBJ1-5; maybe TRBD1 (5 bases). V lost 8 bases, J lost 9 bases, and 15 bases lay in between. Germline lookup yields CDR1 SGHTS and CDR2 YDEGEE. CDR3 size: 12 residues. DNA for the CDR3: TGTGCCAGTTCCTGGGGGGAATCGCCCCAGCATTTT. It is translated as CASSWGESPQHF.

This clone was observed a handful of times. The chain recombines TRBV10-2 with TRBJ2-3, with 8 bases that match TRBD1. The ends lost 3 bases at V and 4 bases at J; junction bases unmatched: 6. Germline CDR1 WSHSY, CDR2 SAAADI. This CDR3 has 15 residues. Here the CDR3 DNA reads TGCGCCAGCAGTGATCAGGGGGCTCGCGCAGATACGCAGTATTTT. Translation: CASSDQGARADTQYF.

The V gene is TRBV29-1, the J gene TRBJ1-1; D remains unclear. Per germline, CDR1 SQVTM and CDR2 ANQGSEA. The CDR3 is made up of 12 amino acids. The V and J ends lost 1 base and 5 bases respectively, with 8 bases between them. The chain's CDR3 is CSVEAGSTEAFF. Written as DNA, the CDR3 is TGCAGCGTTGAAGCTGGGTCGACTGAAGCTTTCTTT.

V gene TRBV19 combines with J gene TRBJ2-1; D may be TRBD1 (6 bases). Germline values: CDR1 LNHDA, CDR2 SQIVND (reference sequence). Trimming took 6 bases from V and 7 from J, leaving 16 bases between them. The CDR3 spans 14 residues. In DNA, the CDR3 is TGTGCCAGTAGACCCCCGGACAGTTGGAATGAGCAGTTCTTC. This encodes CASRPPDSWNEQFF.

The gene calls are TRBV14 and TRBJ1-2, with D perhaps matching TRBD1 (6 bases). With 6 bases removed from V and 3 bases from J, the gap between germline ends came to 14 bases. The CDR3 runs to 14 residues. The germline gives CDR1 SGHDN, CDR2 FVKESK. The CDR3 sequence is CASSQNRVDYGYTF. The CDR3 nucleotides are TGTGCCAGCAGTCAAAACAGGGTGGACTATGGCTACACCTTC.

The rearrangement uses TRBV2 and TRBJ1-1; 11 nucleotides line up with TRBD1. The V gene's germline CDR1 is SNHLY and CDR2 FYNNEI. The CDR3 extends over 18 amino acids. J lost 5 bases, V lost 6 bases, and 17 bases had no gene match. The CDR3 DNA is TGTGCCAGCAGCGAACGGACAGGGGGCTACACCTCAGGGACTGAAGCTTTCTTT. This sequence encodes CASSERTGGYTSGTEAFF. The whole variable domain, filled in from reference TRBV2 and TRBJ1-1, reads EPEVTQTPSHQVTQMGQEVILRCVPISNHLYFYWYRQILGQKVEFLVSFYNNEISEKSEIFDDQFSVERPDGSNFTLKIRSTKLEDSAMYFCASSERTGGYTSGTEAFFGQGTRLTVV.